Sequencing of this T cell receptor beta chain was carried out in a study of control samples from healthy donors and cancer patients (dated by TCRdb to 2020 to 2021). This clone appeared a single time. Its antigen is still unknown. No much larger clone exists at a distance of one base, and base qualities are not known. The germline V gene encodes CDR1 MGHDK and CDR2 SYGVNS. V loses 6 bases of germline sequence and J loses 8 bases, and the interval between the two ends is 19 bases. From cysteine to phenylalanine, the CDR3 is 14 amino acids long. Only the CDR3 DNA is retained, 42 bases long and in frame from the first base. Receptor libraries were prepared by the immunoSEQ multiplex PCR assay. The table comes from immuneACCESS by way of TCRdb, which keeps in-frame sequences with V and J called. Part of the clones is missing from these tables; in studies checked, under half for an unresolved V gene and the rest for unknown reasons. The sample table records some 410,000 clones; about 93% of these occur just once. Around 6.8% of the sample is taken by the ten largest.

The sample taken for sequencing was PBMCs. This TCR was recovered from a man in his forties with head and neck cancer. The chain was built from TRBV25-1 and TRBJ1-2, with the D gene uncertain. The CDR3 region: CASRDSRSPRGYTF. The base sequence is TGTGCCAGCAGAGACTCGAGATCCCCTCGCGGCTACACCTTC.